This entry features one T cell receptor (beta chain) sequence. This specimen belongs to a study of blood T cell repertoires in COVID-19. Across the study: Material from acute and convalescent COVID-19 was sourced from the United States, Italy and Spain. From T cells, B-cell-depleted T cells, or PBMCs came the material, which was cDNA or gDNA.

In the study's own analysis: The authors estimated nucleated cell counts from reference gene primer amplification. Generated by immunoSEQ multiplex PCR, the TCRdb table keeps only in-frame clones and is missing some. V and J calls and clone size are as listed in that table; D and trimming were resolved from the DNA. The sample yields approximately 210,000 clones, about 89% seen once. CDR3 size: 13 residues. V lost 9 bases, J lost 1 base, and 12 bases lay in between. Germline assignment: CDR1 MNHEY and CDR2 SVGAGI. This TCR derives from a woman between 40 and 50 years old with acute or convalescent COVID-19. The sample comprised peripheral blood. The chain has TRBV6-5 and TRBJ1-1; D uncertain. CDR3 protein: CASFATPNTEAFF. The CDR3 nucleotides read TGTGCCAGTTTTGCGACTCCGAACACTGAAGCTTTCTTT.